A selection of T cell receptor beta chains follows, all from one sample in a study of blood T cell repertoires in COVID-19. TCRdb's table, derived via immunoSEQ multiplex PCR, lists solely in-frame clones and lacks some. This table holds about 220,000 clones, 80% to 90% found once. The sample consisted of PBMCs or T cells enriched from blood (not recorded which). All receptors derive from a woman in her thirties with acute COVID-19. Both conserved end residues are part of each CDR3. The D gene is left open where the match is weak.

TRBV4-1	-	TRBJ2-3	TGCGCCAGCAGCCAATACCCACGACAGGCGGAAACAGATACGCAGTATTTT	CASSQYPRQAETDTQYF
TRBV3-1/TRBV3-2	-	TRBJ2-1	TGTGCCAGCAGCCGAGCCAGCGGTGGTGAGCAGTTCTTC	CASSRASGGEQFF
TRBV27	TRBD1	TRBJ1-2	TGTGCCAGCAGTTTAACGAGGGGGCATAGTGGCTACACCTTC	CASSLTRGHSGYTF
TRBV19	-	TRBJ1-1	TGTGCCAGTAGTATTAAAGGGGTTAATGAAGCTTTCTTT	CASSIKGVNEAFF
TRBV4-3	TRBD1	TRBJ2-7	TGCGCCAGCAGCCAAGATTGGGGCCAGGGGGCTTACGAGCAGTACTTC	CASSQDWGQGAYEQYF
TRBV27	-	TRBJ2-7	TGTGCCAGCGGACCCAGGGGGGCCGAGGGCTACGAGCAGTACTTC	CASGPRGAEGYEQYF
TRBV7-8	-	TRBJ1-1	TGTGCCAGCAGCGTAAGCAGGGCCACTGAAGCTTTCTTT	CASSVSRATEAFF
TRBV4-3	-	TRBJ2-7	TGCGCCAGCAGCCCTACAGGGCTCAGCTCCTACGAGCAGTACTTC	CASSPTGLSSYEQYF
TRBV19	-	TRBJ1-6	TGTGCCAGTAGTCGAGGGGGAAGCTCCTATAATTCACCCCTCCACTTT	CASSRGGSSYNSPLHF
TRBV6-5	-	TRBJ2-3	TGTGCCACAGCGAGAACAGGGTTCACAGATACGCAGTATTTT	CATARTGFTDTQYF
TRBV2	-	TRBJ2-5	TGTGCCAGCAGCGGACACGGACAAGAGACCCAGTACTTC	CASSGHGQETQYF
TRBV28	-	TRBJ1-2	TGTGCCAGCAGTTTAAGGCATCGTAACAGTGGCGCACTCTATGGCTACACCTTC	CASSLRHRNSGALYGYTF
TRBV7-9	-	TRBJ1-1	TGTGCCAGCAGCTTACACGGGGTAGGGAGGACTGAAGCTTTCTTT	CASSLHGVGRTEAFF
TRBV19	TRBD1	TRBJ1-2	TGTGCCAGTAGTCCCCGGACAGGGGAGGGAGTGAGCGGCTACACCTTC	CASSPRTGEGVSGYTF
TRBV5-1	-	TRBJ1-6	TGCGCCAGCAGTTCTGGACAAAGAGATTCACCCCTCCACTTT	CASSSGQRDSPLHF
TRBV19	TRBD1	TRBJ1-2	TGTGCCAGTAGAATGACAGGGTTGGTCTATGGCTACACCTTC	CASRMTGLVYGYTF
TRBV6-1	TRBD1	TRBJ1-6	TGTGCCAGCAGTGAATGGGACAGAGATTCACCCCTCCACTTT	CASSEWDRDSPLHF
TRBV5-4	-	TRBJ2-2	TGTGCCAGCAGCTTGCCCCTCAGGTCAAGGGAGCTGTTTTTT	CASSLPLRSRELFF
TRBV25-1	-	TRBJ1-2	TGTGCCAGCAGAACAGGGCCTGGCTACACCTTC	CASRTGPGYTF